This TCR beta chain was identified in a study of cytomegalovirus exposure and HLA in healthy donors. Study results and limitations: Rarity marked most TCR sequences, yet some public TCRs occurred in many donors. Confirmation in vitro established that a few CMV-associated chains were specific for CMV antigens. Reports showed the classifier diagnosing cytomegalovirus status with high specificity and sensitivity.

The germline gives CDR1 MNHNS, CDR2 SASEGT. Trimming removed 2 bases from V and 4 bases from J, with 11 bases in between. The CDR3 length is 15 residues. Turning to this clone: Its target is not known.

Libraries were prepared by immunoSEQ multiplex PCR; TCRdb keeps only in-frame clonotypes and omits some of them. This sample yields more than 90,000 clones, of which around 85% are seen a single time; around 4.5% belongs to the top ten. The chain carries TRBV6-1 and TRBJ2-2; tentative D call: TRBD2 (7 bases). Sequencing was carried out using PBMCs. The receptor's source is a man between 18 and 35 years old in good health and CMV-seropositive. The CDR3 sequence is CASSEFGGPTGELFF. The CDR3 coding sequence is TGTGCCAGCAGTGAATTCGGGGGGCCCACCGGGGAGCTGTTTTTT.